Listed below are T cell receptor beta chains from one sample, sequenced in a study of control samples from healthy donors and cancer patients. TCRdb's table, derived via immunoSEQ multiplex PCR, lists solely in-frame clones and lacks some. The sample yields around 120,000 clones, around 87% seen once. The sequenced sample was blood. These TCRs come from a man aged 55 to 70 in good health. Each CDR3 is given with its conserved first and last residue. The order of the fields is clone size, V gene, J gene, D gene, CDR3 protein, CDR3 DNA. A D gene is named only where the DNA matches it firmly. The listing skips clone size in some rows; elsewhere it reads once, few, many or a size class.

clone size: .
V gene: TRBV5-1
J gene: TRBJ2-1
D gene: TRBD1
CDR3 protein: CASSLGGTGAVEQFF
CDR3 DNA: TGCGCCAGCAGCTTAGGGGGGACAGGGGCGGTTGAGCAGTTCTTC

clone size: .
V gene: TRBV18
J gene: TRBJ2-3
D gene: .
CDR3 protein: CASSLGTTTSTDTQYF
CDR3 DNA: TGTGCCAGCTCACTCGGGACGACTACCAGCACAGATACGCAGTATTTT

clone size: .
V gene: TRBV12-3/TRBV12-4
J gene: TRBJ2-3
D gene: .
CDR3 protein: CATSRGTDTQYF
CDR3 DNA: TGTGCCACCTCGCGGGGCACAGATACGCAGTATTTT

clone size: .
V gene: TRBV5-5
J gene: TRBJ1-3
D gene: .
CDR3 protein: CASSSGGSEAGNTIYF
CDR3 DNA: TGTGCCAGCAGCTCCGGTGGGTCGGAGGCTGGAAACACCATATATTTT

clone size: .
V gene: TRBV20-1
J gene: TRBJ1-1
D gene: .
CDR3 protein: CSASGGRPRGNTEAFF
CDR3 DNA: TGCAGTGCTAGTGGGGGTCGACCCCGGGGGAACACTGAAGCTTTCTTT

clone size: .
V gene: TRBV6-5
J gene: TRBJ1-4
D gene: .
CDR3 protein: CASSYSGTSNEKLFF
CDR3 DNA: TGTGCCAGCAGTTACTCTGGGACAAGTAATGAAAAACTGTTTTTT

clone size: .
V gene: TRBV2
J gene: TRBJ1-5
D gene: .
CDR3 protein: CASSQQGLSNQPQHF
CDR3 DNA: TGTGCCAGCAGTCAACAGGGACTTAGCAATCAGCCCCAGCATTTT

clone size: .
V gene: TRBV11-2
J gene: TRBJ2-2
D gene: .
CDR3 protein: CASSLWTEDTGELFF
CDR3 DNA: TGTGCCAGCAGCCTTTGGACAGAAGATACCGGGGAGCTGTTTTTT

clone size: .
V gene: TRBV28
J gene: TRBJ1-5
D gene: TRBD1
CDR3 protein: CASRSRDRQNQPQHF
CDR3 DNA: TGTGCCAGCAGATCCCGGGACAGGCAGAATCAGCCCCAGCATTTT

clone size: once
V gene: TRBV18
J gene: TRBJ1-4
D gene: TRBD1
CDR3 protein: CASSPGTGGVEKLFF
CDR3 DNA: TGTGCCAGCTCACCAGGGACAGGGGGCGTTGAAAAACTGTTTTTT

clone size: .
V gene: TRBV5-1
J gene: TRBJ1-2
D gene: .
CDR3 protein: CASSIGPYGYTF
CDR3 DNA: TGCGCCAGCAGCATAGGACCTTATGGCTACACCTTC

clone size: .
V gene: TRBV11-2
J gene: TRBJ2-1
D gene: .
CDR3 protein: CASSTIGGGEQFF
CDR3 DNA: TGTGCCAGCAGTACAATCGGGGGTGGTGAGCAGTTCTTC

clone size: .
V gene: TRBV30
J gene: TRBJ1-2
D gene: .
CDR3 protein: CAWNLDRSYGYTF
CDR3 DNA: TGTGCCTGGAACCTAGACAGGTCCTATGGCTACACCTTC

clone size: .
V gene: TRBV21-1
J gene: TRBJ2-7
D gene: .
CDR3 protein: CASSKWDAGTGPHEQYF
CDR3 DNA: TGTGCCAGCAGCAAATGGGATGCAGGGACAGGGCCCCACGAGCAGTACTTC

clone size: .
V gene: TRBV5-1
J gene: TRBJ2-1
D gene: .
CDR3 protein: CASSASASILSVNEQFF
CDR3 DNA: TGCGCCAGCAGCGCTTCGGCTAGTATTTTATCGGTCAATGAGCAGTTCTTC

clone size: .
V gene: TRBV6-5
J gene: TRBJ1-1
D gene: .
CDR3 protein: CASTDPGRDGAFF
CDR3 DNA: TGTGCCAGCACCGACCCTGGTCGTGACGGAGCTTTCTTT

clone size: .
V gene: TRBV3-1/TRBV3-2
J gene: TRBJ1-1
D gene: .
CDR3 protein: CASRPTGPMNTEAFF
CDR3 DNA: TGTGCCAGCAGACCGACGGGACCTATGAACACTGAAGCTTTCTTT

clone size: .
V gene: TRBV28
J gene: TRBJ1-4
D gene: TRBD1
CDR3 protein: CASRGTGKATNEKLFF
CDR3 DNA: TGTGCCAGCAGGGGGACAGGGAAGGCAACTAATGAAAAACTGTTTTTT

clone size: .
V gene: TRBV7-9
J gene: TRBJ2-1
D gene: .
CDR3 protein: CASSLATLYNEQFF
CDR3 DNA: TGTGCCAGCAGCTTAGCAACTCTTTACAATGAGCAGTTCTTC

clone size: .
V gene: TRBV3-1/TRBV3-2
J gene: TRBJ2-2
D gene: TRBD1
CDR3 protein: CASSPKPGQGANGELFF
CDR3 DNA: TGTGCCAGCAGCCCCAAACCTGGACAGGGGGCAAACGGGGAGCTGTTTTTT

clone size: .
V gene: TRBV6-5
J gene: TRBJ2-7
D gene: .
CDR3 protein: CASSPGHSSYEQYF
CDR3 DNA: TGTGCCAGCAGCCCCGGACATAGCTCCTACGAGCAGTACTTC

clone size: .
V gene: TRBV11-2
J gene: TRBJ1-4
D gene: .
CDR3 protein: CASSLDQFRGYELFF
CDR3 DNA: TGTGCCAGCAGCTTAGACCAATTCAGGGGATACGAACTGTTTTTT

clone size: .
V gene: TRBV10-3
J gene: TRBJ2-7
D gene: .
CDR3 protein: CAISANRQALAYEQYF
CDR3 DNA: TGTGCCATCAGTGCTAATAGGCAGGCCCTCGCCTACGAGCAGTACTTC

clone size: few
V gene: TRBV2
J gene: TRBJ2-3
D gene: TRBD2
CDR3 protein: CASSKGLAGPDTQYF
CDR3 DNA: TGTGCCAGCAGTAAGGGACTAGCGGGGCCAGATACGCAGTATTTT

clone size: once
V gene: TRBV4-3
J gene: TRBJ1-2
D gene: TRBD1
CDR3 protein: CASSQGGTDYNYGYTF
CDR3 DNA: TGCGCCAGCAGCCAAGGGGGGACAGACTATAACTATGGCTACACCTTC

clone size: .
V gene: TRBV27
J gene: TRBJ1-1
D gene: .
CDR3 protein: CASSLYRVTEAFF
CDR3 DNA: TGTGCCAGCAGTCTCTACAGGGTCACTGAAGCTTTCTTT

clone size: .
V gene: TRBV11-2
J gene: TRBJ2-1
D gene: TRBD2
CDR3 protein: CASSLDPGLAGIRNEQFF
CDR3 DNA: TGTGCCAGCAGCTTAGATCCCGGACTAGCGGGGATTAGAAATGAGCAGTTCTTC

clone size: .
V gene: TRBV6-5
J gene: TRBJ1-2
D gene: .
CDR3 protein: CASSYSGTTTTYGYTF
CDR3 DNA: TGTGCCAGCAGTTACTCCGGGACCACTACAACTTATGGCTACACCTTC

clone size: .
V gene: TRBV5-5
J gene: TRBJ2-7
D gene: TRBD1
CDR3 protein: CASSLARTGTYEQYF
CDR3 DNA: TGTGCCAGCAGCTTGGCCCGGACAGGGACCTACGAGCAGTACTTC

clone size: .
V gene: TRBV6-5
J gene: TRBJ1-3
D gene: .
CDR3 protein: CASSFGSLFGNTIYF
CDR3 DNA: TGTGCCAGCAGTTTTGGGTCCCTCTTTGGAAACACCATATATTTT

clone size: .
V gene: TRBV28
J gene: TRBJ1-4
D gene: TRBD1
CDR3 protein: CASTSSPGQGGEKLFF
CDR3 DNA: TGTGCCAGCACCTCGAGTCCGGGACAGGGAGGTGAAAAACTGTTTTTT

clone size: few
V gene: TRBV12-3/TRBV12-4
J gene: TRBJ1-2
D gene: .
CDR3 protein: CASSPDSNYGYTF
CDR3 DNA: TGTGCCAGCAGTCCGGACAGCAACTATGGCTACACCTTC

clone size: few
V gene: TRBV3-1/TRBV3-2
J gene: TRBJ1-1
D gene: TRBD1
CDR3 protein: CASTLTGVGAFF
CDR3 DNA: TGTGCCAGCACCCTGACAGGGGTCGGAGCTTTCTTT

clone size: .
V gene: TRBV9
J gene: TRBJ2-3
D gene: TRBD2
CDR3 protein: CASSVGVGYSGGRDTQYF
CDR3 DNA: TGTGCCAGCAGCGTAGGGGTTGGGTATAGCGGGGGGAGGGATACGCAGTATTTT

clone size: .
V gene: TRBV7-9
J gene: TRBJ1-5
D gene: TRBD1
CDR3 protein: CASSLGTGSINQPQHF
CDR3 DNA: TGTGCCAGCAGCTTGGGGACAGGGTCTATCAATCAGCCCCAGCATTTT

clone size: .
V gene: TRBV3-1/TRBV3-2
J gene: TRBJ1-1
D gene: .
CDR3 protein: CASSQVWNTEAFF
CDR3 DNA: TGTGCCAGCAGCCAAGTGTGGAACACTGAAGCTTTCTTT

clone size: .
V gene: TRBV10-2
J gene: TRBJ1-2
D gene: .
CDR3 protein: CASRDYNGGDNGYTF
CDR3 DNA: TGCGCCAGCAGAGACTACAACGGGGGAGACAATGGCTACACCTTC

clone size: .
V gene: TRBV20-1
J gene: TRBJ1-1
D gene: .
CDR3 protein: CSASESGETEAFF
CDR3 DNA: TGCAGTGCTAGTGAGTCAGGAGAAACTGAAGCTTTCTTT

clone size: .
V gene: TRBV27
J gene: TRBJ2-6
D gene: TRBD1
CDR3 protein: CASSRGQGALGANVLTF
CDR3 DNA: TGTGCCAGCAGCCGCGGACAGGGGGCGCTTGGGGCCAACGTCCTGACTTTC

clone size: once
V gene: TRBV7-9
J gene: TRBJ1-4
D gene: .
CDR3 protein: CASSFSSEKLFF
CDR3 DNA: TGTGCCAGCAGCTTTTCAAGTGAAAAACTGTTTTTT